These 26 T cell receptor beta chains were sequenced from one sample in a study of blood T cell repertoires in COVID-19. Generated by immunoSEQ multiplex PCR, the TCRdb table keeps only in-frame clones and is missing some. This repertoire shows under 300,000 clones, about 93% found once; its top ten account for 1.5% to 2%. The sequenced sample was PBMCs or T cells enriched from blood (not recorded which). The source is a woman under 30 who had recovered from COVID-19.

J is TRBJ1-5 and V is TRBV6-1, with 7 bases lining up with TRBD1. V shed 4 bases, J shed 5 bases, and the junction held 11 bases outside the gene matches. This CDR3 contains 16 residues. The V gene's germline CDR1 is MNHNS and CDR2 SASEGT. The DNA of the CDR3 is TGTGCCAGCAGTGGGAGGACAGGAAGCATTGATCAGCCCCAGCATTTT. Translated: CASSGRTGSIDQPQHF.

V and J are TRBV9 and TRBJ2-1; perhaps TRBD1 as D (5 bases). The CDR3 is made up of 16 amino acids. Germline CDR1 reads SGDLS; CDR2 reads YYNGEE. V dropped 0 bases and J dropped 0 bases, with 10 bases sitting between them. CDR3 DNA: TGTGCCAGCAGCGTAGGGGGCTGGAGCTCCTACAATGAGCAGTTCTTC. This gives the protein CASSVGGWSSYNEQFF.

The rearrangement joins TRBV10-3 to TRBJ1-5; 9 bases match TRBD1. The germline V gene has CDR1 ENHRY and CDR2 SYGVKD. Trimming at V came to 6 bases and at J to 6 bases, leaving 6 bases not matched to a gene. This CDR3 has 14 residues. This CDR3 reads CAIRGQGRSQPQHF. Written as DNA, the CDR3 is TGTGCCATCAGGGGACAGGGTAGGTCTCAGCCCCAGCATTTT.

This chain joins TRBV2 and TRBJ1-1; no reliable D call. Germline-derived CDR1 and CDR2 are SNHLY and FYNNEI. Trimming shortened V by 7 bases and J by 0 bases, and 9 bases separated the two germline ends. CDR3 length: 13 amino acids. The CDR3 DNA reads TGTGCCAGCATGGCAAACATGAACACTGAAGCTTTCTTT. Protein: CASMANMNTEAFF.

The chain recombines TRBV6-5 with TRBJ1-2, with 7 bases fitting TRBD1. Trimming took 6 bases from V and 4 from J; bases not matched to a gene: 8. The germline V gene has CDR1 MNHEY and CDR2 SVGAGI. CDR3 size: 14 residues. CDR3 DNA: TGTGCCAGCAGCCAAACGACAGGGCTCTATGGCTACACCTTC. This encodes CASSQTTGLYGYTF.

The V gene is TRBV7-8, the J gene TRBJ1-3; TRBD1 matches at 11 bases. The CDR3 is made up of 17 amino acids. CDR1 is SGHVS and CDR2 is FQNEAQ in the germline V gene. Trimming removed 5 bases from V and 2 bases from J; junction bases left unmatched: 8. The CDR3 nucleotides read TGTGCCAGCAGCCTTCACAGGACAGGGGGCCCTGGAAACACCATATATTTT. The encoded protein is CASSLHRTGGPGNTIYF.

This rearrangement joins TRBV4-1 to TRBJ1-4, with unresolved D. The germline CDR1 and CDR2 sequences are MGHRA and YSYEKL. The CDR3 runs 16 residues. V lost 0 bases and J lost 8, with 16 bases in between. CDR3 amino acids: CASSQDIPGTKEKLFF. CDR3 in DNA: TGCGCCAGCAGCCAAGATATTCCGGGTACCAAGGAAAAACTGTTTTTT.

The rearrangement joins TRBV4-1 to TRBJ2-1, with 9 bases lining up with TRBD2. The CDR3 has 16 residues. Germline lookup yields CDR1 MGHRA and CDR2 YSYEKL. V dropped 3 bases and J dropped 5; count of bases not matched to a gene: 8. Written as DNA, the CDR3 is TGCGCCAGCAGCCAGCTATCTAGCGGGGCTAACAATGAGCAGTTCTTC. This codes for CASSQLSSGANNEQFF.

The chain is built from TRBV27 and TRBJ1-6; 7 bases are shared with TRBD1. In germline, CDR1 is MNHEY, CDR2 SMNVEV (reference sequence). Trimming at V came to 7 bases and at J to 10 bases, leaving 7 bases not matched to a gene. CDR3 length: 13 residues. Here the CDR3 DNA reads TGTGCCAGCAACCGACAGGGACAATCACCCCTCCACTTT. Its protein is CASNRQGQSPLHF.

V usage is TRBV11-1 and J usage is TRBJ2-7; TRBD2 aligns across 7 bases. Per the germline V gene, CDR1 is SGHAT and CDR2 is FQDESV (reference sequence). Trimming removed 5 bases from V and 2 bases from J; junction bases left unmatched: 6. The CDR3 extends over 14 amino acids. CDR3: CASSAQRGAYEQYF. CDR3 bases: TGTGCCAGCAGCGCGCAGCGGGGAGCCTACGAGCAGTACTTC.

This chain joins TRBV5-4 and TRBJ1-2, with a weak D call TRBD1 (5 bases). This CDR3 is 14 amino acids long. CDR1 and CDR2 (germline): SGHNT, YYREEE (reference sequence). V lost 3 bases and J 3 bases, leaving 12 bases between the germline ends. CDR3 loop: CASSSTVTDYGYTF. CDR3 DNA: TGTGCCAGCAGCTCGACAGTTACGGACTATGGCTACACCTTC.

The V gene is TRBV20-1, the J gene TRBJ2-1; D ambiguous. This CDR3 has 11 amino acids. V was clipped by 0 bases and J by 10 bases, with 7 bases between them. CDR1 is DFQATT, CDR2 SNEGSKA, per germline (reference sequence). The CDR3 DNA is TGCAGTGCTAGAGATAGAGCAGAGCAGTTCTTC. This encodes CSARDRAEQFF.

This clone was found once. V gene TRBV28 combines with J gene TRBJ2-7, with 7 bases aligning to TRBD2. The length of the CDR3 is 17 residues. CDR1 and CDR2 (germline): MDHEN, SYDVKM. J lost 2 bases, V lost 6 bases, and 16 bases had no gene match. The CDR3 DNA sequence: TGTGCCAGCAGAAACCATGCCCCGGGACTAAACACCTACGAGCAGTACTTC. This encodes CASRNHAPGLNTYEQYF.

V and J are TRBV3-1 (or the pseudogene TRBV3-2) and TRBJ2-1, with TRBD2 matching 8 bases. CDR3 length equals 18 residues. From germline, CDR1 is LGHDT and CDR2 YNNKEL (reference sequence). Unmatched junction bases numbered 13, after V lost 6 bases and J lost 0 bases. The CDR3 nucleotides are TGTGCCAGCAGGCTTTCTAGCGGGCTCTTTTACTCCTACAATGAGCAGTTCTTC. Encoded protein: CASRLSSGLFYSYNEQFF.

This rearrangement joins TRBV24-1 to TRBJ1-2; 9 bases agree with TRBD1. Germline V gene sequence: CDR1 KGHDR, CDR2 SFDVKD. This CDR3 is 15 amino acids long. V dropped 5 bases and J dropped 2; count of bases not matched to a gene: 5. CDR3 residues: CATSGGQGVNYGYTF. CDR3 DNA: TGTGCCACCAGTGGGGGACAGGGCGTCAACTATGGCTACACCTTC.

The sample holds one count of this clone. Germline and junction disagree at one end, which may indicate a read error. The rearrangement uses TRBV27 and TRBJ1-5, with 9 bases fitting TRBD1. Germline V gene data show CDR1 as MNHEY and CDR2 as SMNVEV (reference sequence). The CDR3 length is 15 residues. This CDR3 reads CASTKDRGGTGAMYF. For the CDR3, the DNA is TGTGCCAGCACCAAGGACAGGGGTGGGACTGGCGCCATGTATTTT.

The chain links TRBV28 to TRBJ2-1, with 7 bases identical to TRBD2. From germline, CDR1 is MDHEN and CDR2 SYDVKM. The CDR3 has 14 amino acids. J gave up 10 bases and V 11 bases, and 17 bases lay outside the gene matches. The CDR3 coding sequence is TGTGCCGCTACGGGGCTAGCGGACCCCAGGGAGCAGTTCTTC. Its translation is CAATGLADPREQFF.

The V gene is TRBV7-9, the J gene TRBJ2-1, with TRBD1 matching over 9 bases. Trimming at V came to 4 bases and at J to 13 bases, leaving 17 bases not matched to a gene. This CDR3 is built from 16 residues. CDR1 and CDR2 from the germline V gene are SEHNR and FQNEAQ (reference sequence). CDR3 region: CASSSLWGQGGSRQFF. The CDR3 nucleotides are TGTGCCAGCAGCTCCCTTTGGGGACAGGGAGGATCTCGCCAGTTCTTC.

The rearrangement links TRBV4-1 to TRBJ2-3; D not certain. CDR1 is MGHRA and CDR2 is YSYEKL in the germline V gene. V was cut by 3 bases and J by 2 bases, with 9 bases left in between. CDR3 length: 14 amino acids. The CDR3 reads CASSHPTYTDTQYF. The CDR3 nucleotides read TGCGCCAGCAGCCATCCTACTTACACAGATACGCAGTATTTT.

The V gene is TRBV5-1, the J gene TRBJ2-7, with TRBD1 matching 9 bases. Trimming took 3 bases from V and 6 from J; bases not matched to a gene: 10. The CDR3 contains 15 residues. Germline-derived CDR1 and CDR2 are SGHRS and YFSETQ. DNA for the CDR3: TGCGCCAGCAGCTATACGACAGGGGGGTTTGGCGAGCAGTACTTC. Translating gives CASSYTTGGFGEQYF.

This clone was observed once. The gene calls are TRBV1 and TRBJ1-4. TRBV1 constitutes a pseudogene. The CDR3 extends over 23 amino acids. CDR3 sequence reads: CTSSQVGPRRPGWIRSSNEKLFF. As DNA, the CDR3 is TGCACCAGCAGCCAAGTAGGACCCCGACGTCCGGGGTGGATCCGCTCTTCTAATGAAAAACTGTTTTTT.

The rearrangement uses TRBV21-1 and TRBJ2-5; the table's D gene call, TRBD1, was not cross checked with the DNA. TRBV21-1 is termed a pseudogene. The CDR3 consists of 15 residues. CDR3 in amino acids: CASSNRREQDETQYF. In DNA, the CDR3 is TGTGCCAGCAGCAATCGACGAGAACAGGATGAGACCCAGTACTTC.

The chain couples TRBV5-5 to TRBJ2-1; 13 bases agree with TRBD2. Germline values: CDR1 SGHKS, CDR2 YYEKEE (reference sequence). V shed 1 base, J shed 10 bases, and the junction held 5 bases outside the gene matches. The CDR3 spans 15 residues. The CDR3 here is CASSLTSGGAKEQFF. The CDR3 DNA is TGTGCCAGCAGCTTGACTAGCGGGGGGGCGAAAGAGCAGTTCTTC.

The chain carries TRBV5-1 and TRBJ2-7, with no clear D. Germline V gene lookup returns CDR1 SGHRS and CDR2 YFSETQ. V was cut by 0 bases and J by 6 bases, with 13 bases left in between. The CDR3 totals 14 residues. This CDR3 reads CASSLAKQVSEQYF. DNA of the CDR3: TGCGCCAGCAGCTTGGCCAAACAAGTATCCGAGCAGTACTTC.

The chain joins TRBV4-1 to TRBJ2-5; 7 nucleotides align to TRBD2. J gave up 5 bases and V 0 bases, and 9 bases lay outside the gene matches. Per the germline V gene, CDR1 is MGHRA and CDR2 is YSYEKL. The CDR3 is 16 residues long. In DNA, the CDR3 is TGCGCCAGCAGCCAAGATCCGACTAGCTTCTATGAGACCCAGTACTTC. It encodes CASSQDPTSFYETQYF.

This clone was found a few times. The rearrangement joins TRBV15 to TRBJ1-5; unclear D gene. CDR1 and CDR2 (germline): LNHNV, YYDKDF (reference sequence). The CDR3 runs to 15 residues. With 0 bases removed from V and 5 bases from J, the gap between germline ends came to 11 bases. The CDR3 loop is CATSRDPGGYQPQHF. The DNA of the CDR3 is TGTGCCACCAGCAGAGACCCGGGAGGCTATCAGCCCCAGCATTTT.